Following are 17 T cell receptor beta chains from one sample sequenced in a study of CD4+ T cells in melanoma. The method was immunoSEQ multiplex PCR; TCRdb's version includes in-frame clones alone and lacks a portion of them. The sample holds some 13,000 clones; about 80% are singletons and the top ten take approximately 17%. Sequenced input: cells from a culture (not recorded whether cultured in vitro). The origin of the receptors is a human donor with melanoma.

The chain recombines TRBV6-5 with TRBJ2-1, with D maybe TRBD1 (6 bases). Per germline, CDR1 MNHEY and CDR2 SVGAGI. The CDR3 extends over 12 amino acids. Between the trimmed V and J ends, which lost 5 bases and 5 bases, there was a span of 7 bases. The CDR3 coding sequence is TGTGCCAGCAGTCCAGGGGACAATGAGCAGTTCTTC. As protein: CASSPGDNEQFF.

V gene TRBV5-5 combines with J gene TRBJ1-4, with D hard to call. The germline CDR1 and CDR2 sequences are SGHKS and YYEKEE (reference sequence). V lost 0 bases and J lost 8, with 8 bases in between. The CDR3 sequence is 13 residues long. The CDR3 DNA reads as TGTGCCAGCAGCTTGGGGAACCGGGAAAAACTGTTTTTT. It specifies CASSLGNREKLFF.

V usage is TRBV19 and J usage is TRBJ1-2, with a tentative D call TRBD1 (6 bases). CDR3 length equals 15 residues. Germline V gives CDR1 LNHDA, CDR2 SQIVND (reference sequence). V dropped 6 bases and J dropped 5 bases, with 19 bases sitting between them. The CDR3 DNA is TGTGCCAGTAGGGCCCCAGGGGTCCCCTATTATGGCTACACCTTC. This codes for CASRAPGVPYYGYTF.

In this sample, this clone is medium-sized (0.01 to 0.1%). J is TRBJ2-7 and V is TRBV11-2, with TRBD1 matching over 7 bases. J lost 7 bases, V lost 5 bases, and 11 bases had no gene match. From germline, CDR1 is SGHAT and CDR2 FQNNGV. The CDR3 totals 14 residues. The CDR3 coding sequence is TGTGCCAGCAGCCGCCTGGGACAGCGCGGAGAGCAGTACTTC. This codes for CASSRLGQRGEQYF.

Here the CDR3 reads CSVEEKTGLAGANVLTF. CDR3 nucleotides: TGCAGCGTTGAAGAGAAAACAGGGCTTGCCGGGGCCAACGTCCTGACTTTC. The chain uses TRBV29-1 and TRBJ2-6, with D maybe TRBD1 (6 bases). The CDR3 consists of 17 residues. Per germline, CDR1 SQVTM and CDR2 ANQGSEA. V was shortened by 0 bases and J by 4 bases, with 16 bases between the two germline ends. Using reference TRBV29-1 and TRBJ2-6 for the parts outside the CDR3, the full variable domain is SAVISQKPSRDICQRGTSLTIQCQVDSQVTMMFWYRQQPGQSLTLIATANQGSEATYESGFVIDKFPISRPNLTFSTLTVSNMSPEDSSIYLCSVEEKTGLAGANVLTFGAGSRLTVL.

Only a few counts were recorded for this clone. This chain links TRBV29-1 with TRBJ2-5; D ambiguous. This CDR3 has 13 amino acids. V lost 3 bases to trimming and J lost 0 bases, with 8 bases between them. Germline CDR1 SQVTM, CDR2 ANQGSEA. The CDR3 region is CSVDSGNQETQYF. DNA for the CDR3: TGCAGCGTTGATTCTGGGAACCAAGAGACCCAGTACTTC.

This clone was recorded once. The genes are TRBV6-5 and TRBJ2-2; D not resolved. V was trimmed by 0 bases and J by 0 bases, leaving 8 bases between them. The CDR3 has 16 residues. In germline, CDR1 is MNHEY, CDR2 SVGAGI. The CDR3 DNA reads TGTGCCAGCAGTTACTCCAGACGGACGAACACCGGGGAGCTGTTTTTT. Amino acid sequence: CASSYSRRTNTGELFF.

J is TRBJ1-5 and V is TRBV5-5; TRBD1 matches at 9 bases. This CDR3 comprises 17 residues. Germline lookup yields CDR1 SGHKS and CDR2 YYEKEE (reference sequence). The V segment lost 4 bases and the J segment 5 bases; nucleotides outside the gene matches: 13. The DNA for the CDR3 is TGTGCCAGCAGCACCTCCGAGGACAGGGGTCCGTATCAGCCCCAGCATTTT. Amino acids: CASSTSEDRGPYQPQHF. Full variable domain (missing parts from reference TRBV5-5 and TRBJ1-5): DAGVTQSPTHLIKTRGQQVTLRCSPISGHKSVSWYQQVLGQGPQFIFQYYEKEERGRGNFPDRFSARQFPNYSSELNVNALLLGDSALYLCASSTSEDRGPYQPQHFGDGTRLSIL.

This clone was seen a few times. The chain is built from TRBV2 and TRBJ2-7; TRBD2 might be the D (7 bases). Germline lookup yields CDR1 SNHLY and CDR2 FYNNEI. Deletions cut 5 bases from V and 6 bases from J, with 17 bases between. The CDR3 totals 14 residues. For the CDR3, the DNA is TGTGCCAGCAGTTTATTAAGGGGGGGCCTCGAGCAGTACTTC. Translation: CASSLLRGGLEQYF.

The V gene is TRBV6-6, the J gene TRBJ1-4; possibly TRBD1 for D (5 bases). The CDR3 totals 15 residues. Trimming pared 0 bases from V and 4 bases from J, leaving 9 bases between. Germline assignment: CDR1 MNHNY and CDR2 SVGAGI (reference sequence). CDR3 amino acids: CASSYSKGSNEKLFF. DNA for the CDR3: TGTGCCAGCAGTTACTCGAAGGGGAGTAATGAAAAACTGTTTTTT.

V is TRBV18 and J is TRBJ1-1; the D gene is possibly TRBD1 (5 bases). V was cut by 2 bases and J by 5 bases, with 9 bases left in between. This CDR3 contains 13 residues. Germline V CDR1 and CDR2: KGHSH, LQKENI. The CDR3 loop reads CASSPRGGTEAFF. The CDR3 DNA reads as TGTGCCAGCTCACCAAGGGGAGGGACTGAAGCTTTCTTT.

The gene calls are TRBV7-2 and TRBJ1-4; D is uncertain. The CDR3 covers 15 residues. Germline V gene sequence: CDR1 SGHTA, CDR2 FQGNSA. V dropped 2 bases and J dropped 1 base, with 8 bases sitting between them. This CDR3 reads CASSLQPGTNEKLFF. CDR3 coding DNA: TGTGCCAGCAGCTTACAGCCCGGAACTAATGAAAAACTGTTTTTT.

The V and J genes are TRBV5-6 and TRBJ2-5; TRBD1 agrees at 10 bases. CDR1 and CDR2 from the germline V gene are SGHDT and YYEEEE. With 3 bases clipped from V and 5 bases from J, the junction kept 1 base outside the gene matches. The CDR3 extends over 13 amino acids. For the CDR3, the DNA is TGTGCCAGCAGCTGGACAGGGGGGGAGACCCAGTACTTC. This gives the protein CASSWTGGETQYF.

This clone is a singleton in its sample. The chain couples TRBV7-2 to TRBJ1-2; no firm D call. Looked up from germline, CDR1 is SGHTA and CDR2 is FQGNSA. V was trimmed by 5 bases and J by 2 bases, leaving 9 bases between them. This CDR3 has 13 amino acids. The CDR3 here is CASSKTVNYGYTF. CDR3 DNA sequence: TGTGCCAGCAGCAAAACAGTCAACTATGGCTACACCTTC. Supplemented by reference TRBV7-2 and TRBJ1-2, the full variable domain reads GAGVSQSPSNKVTEKGKDVELRCDPISGHTALYWYRQSLGQGLEFLIYFQGNSAPDKSGLPSDRFSAERTGGSVSTLTIQRTQQEDSAVYLCASSKTVNYGYTFGSGTRLTVV.

This chain connects TRBV9 to TRBJ2-2; 9 bases agree with TRBD2. V lost 3 bases to trimming and J lost 1 base; unmatched junction nucleotides: 10. Germline V gene sequence: CDR1 SGDLS, CDR2 YYNGEE. The CDR3 spans 18 residues. The chain's CDR3 is CASSARIAGALNTGELFF. For the CDR3, the DNA is TGTGCCAGCAGCGCTAGGATAGCGGGGGCCCTGAACACCGGGGAGCTGTTTTTT.

This clone was recorded only once. The rearrangement uses TRBV6-1 and TRBJ2-7; no reliable D call. Trimming stripped 4 bases from V and 7 bases from J, with 14 bases between. The CDR3 is made up of 13 amino acids. Germline values: CDR1 MNHNS, CDR2 SASEGT. The CDR3 DNA sequence: TGTGCCAGCAGTGGGACCCTTGATAGTGAGCAGTACTTC. It specifies CASSGTLDSEQYF.

The rearrangement links TRBV11-2 to TRBJ1-1; D ambiguous. The CDR3 has 13 residues. Germline CDR1 reads SGHAT; CDR2 reads FQNNGV. The V gene lost 4 bases and the J gene lost 0 bases, with 6 bases spanning the gap. The CDR3 bases are TGTGCCAGCAGCTCCACCGTGAACACTGAAGCTTTCTTT. This encodes CASSSTVNTEAFF.